These 3 T cell receptor beta chains share one sample of origin, sequenced in a study of shared clonotypes between healthy human individuals. The protocol was immunoSEQ multiplex PCR, while the TCRdb copy is restricted to in-frame clones and leaves out a portion. The sample carries roughly 2.5 million clones, just over 90% recorded once. The sequencing input was naive CD4+ T cells sorted from blood. Subset meaning: CD45RA+ positively selected. All receptors come from a man younger than 35 in good health.

The chain recombines TRBV29-1 with TRBJ2-5; the match to TRBD1 covers 7 bases. J lost 6 bases, V lost 6 bases, and 7 bases had no gene match. In germline, CDR1 is SQVTM, CDR2 ANQGSEA. The CDR3 length is 12 residues. CDR3 sequence (DNA): TGCAGCGTAGAACAGGGGCAAAAGACCCAGTACTTC. Translation gives CSVEQGQKTQYF. The full variable domain, its missing parts supplied by reference TRBV29-1 and TRBJ2-5, is SAVISQKPSRDICQRGTSLTIQCQVDSQVTMMFWYRQQPGQSLTLIATANQGSEATYESGFVIDKFPISRPNLTFSTLTVSNMSPEDSSIYLCSVEQGQKTQYFGPGTRLLVL.

V usage is TRBV18 and J usage is TRBJ2-5; possibly TRBD1 for D (5 bases). The CDR3 spans 14 residues. V gave up 3 bases and J gave up 5 bases, with 13 bases separating them. Germline CDR1 KGHSH, CDR2 LQKENI. The chain's CDR3 is CASSPTWGRETQYF. CDR3 nucleotide sequence: TGTGCCAGCTCACCGACCTGGGGCAGGGAGACCCAGTACTTC.

A word on this clone: Within the sample, other DNA sequences also encode this same CDR3. The V gene is TRBV7-2, the J gene TRBJ2-2; D is unclear. Trimming took off 6 bases at V and 2 bases at J, with 10 bases between the two ends. The CDR3 covers 14 residues. The germline gives CDR1 SGHTA, CDR2 FQGNSA. DNA of the CDR3: TGTGCCAGCAGTTTGGCGGTTAACACCGGGGAGCTGTTTTTT. Translated, it gives CASSLAVNTGELFF. The full variable domain, its missing parts supplied by reference TRBV7-2 and TRBJ2-2, is GAGVSQSPSNKVTEKGKDVELRCDPISGHTALYWYRQSLGQGLEFLIYFQGNSAPDKSGLPSDRFSAERTGGSVSTLTIQRTQQEDSAVYLCASSLAVNTGELFFGEGSRLTVL.